This section outlines one T cell receptor (beta chain) sequence together with its context. The CDR3 has 13 residues. The germline gives CDR1 MNHEY, CDR2 SVGAGI. Between the trimmed V and J ends, which lost 6 bases and 0 bases, there was a span of 8 bases. The data stem from a study of blood T cell repertoires in COVID-19. On the study more broadly: The study drew acute and convalescent COVID-19 samples from the United States, Italy and Spain.

Repertoires were generated with immunoSEQ multiplex PCR, while TCRdb's copy carries only in-frame clones and drops some. The sample has 130,000 to 150,000 clones, about four fifths seen once. The source is a woman of 80 years or more in a cohort sampled during active or convalescent COVID-19. The chain links TRBV6-5 to TRBJ1-1; no reliable D call. What was sequenced was peripheral blood. The CDR3 DNA reads as TGTGCCAGCAGGGCACAGATGAACACTGAAGCTTTCTTT. Translated, it gives CASRAQMNTEAFF.